The 10 T cell receptor beta chains below were found in one sample sequenced in a study of T cell responses to AZD1222 COVID-19 vaccine. TCRdb keeps only in-frame clones here, not all; method: immunoSEQ multiplex PCR. The sample shows 80,000 or so clones, about 82% of them seen only once. This sample comprised peripheral blood, obtained on day 0 of AZD1222 vaccination. All receptors derive from an adult in good health.

The V and J genes are TRBV3-1 (or the pseudogene TRBV3-2) and TRBJ1-2; a weak D match, TRBD1 (5 bases). Trimming removed 4 bases at V and 4 bases at J, with 7 bases between. Germline loops: CDR1 LGHDT, CDR2 YNNKEL (reference sequence). The CDR3 has 12 amino acids. CDR3 protein: CASSPRVYGYTF. In nucleotides, the CDR3 is TGTGCCAGCAGCCCCAGGGTCTATGGCTACACCTTC.

The chain combines TRBV9 with TRBJ2-7, with D tentatively TRBD1 (7 bases). The V and J ends lost 0 bases and 6 bases respectively, with 25 bases between them. The CDR3 has 18 amino acids. The germline V gene has CDR1 SGDLS and CDR2 YYNGEE. The CDR3 sequence is CASSVGASGGTGLGEQYF. The CDR3 DNA reads as TGTGCCAGCAGCGTAGGAGCTTCAGGGGGAACGGGACTGGGCGAGCAGTACTTC.

The chain recombines TRBV7-9 with TRBJ1-2; TRBD1 matches 9 bases. V lost 4 bases, J lost 2 bases, and 5 bases stayed unmatched. In germline, CDR1 is SEHNR, CDR2 FQNEAQ (reference sequence). The CDR3 has 15 residues. The CDR3 protein is CASSSSTGGNYGYTF. In DNA form, the CDR3 reads TGTGCCAGCAGCTCTTCGACAGGGGGGAACTATGGCTACACCTTC.

This chain connects TRBV27 to TRBJ2-2, with TRBD2 matching over 9 bases. CDR1 and CDR2 (germline): MNHEY, SMNVEV (reference sequence). The V gene end was trimmed by 7 bases and the J gene end by 6 bases; junction bases not matched to a gene: 9. This CDR3 has 15 amino acids. The CDR3 sequence: CASNPTSGRPGELFF. As DNA, the CDR3 is TGTGCCAGCAACCCGACTAGCGGCAGACCCGGGGAGCTGTTTTTT.

The rearrangement links TRBV9 to TRBJ2-7; 7 bases agree with TRBD1. Trimming took 0 bases from V and 3 from J; bases not matched to a gene: 6. This CDR3 contains 15 residues. CDR1 is SGDLS, CDR2 YYNGEE, per germline. CDR3 DNA: TGTGCCAGCAGCGTAGGCCCCGACAGGGACTACGAGCAGTACTTC. Protein: CASSVGPDRDYEQYF.

The chain joins TRBV19 to TRBJ1-5; TRBD1 matches 7 bases. The CDR3 is 14 amino acids. With 3 bases clipped from V and 7 bases from J, the junction kept 6 bases outside the gene matches. Germline CDR1 reads LNHDA; CDR2 reads SQIVND (reference sequence). CDR3: CASSIRQGIQPQHF. DNA of the CDR3: TGTGCCAGTAGTATCAGACAGGGAATCCAGCCCCAGCATTTT.

The J gene is TRBJ1-2, the V gene TRBV6-6; the D gene is possibly TRBD1 (5 bases). The CDR3 has 16 residues. V was clipped by 6 bases and J by 7 bases, with 24 bases between them. Germline V gives CDR1 MNHNY, CDR2 SVGAGI (reference sequence). The CDR3 DNA sequence: TGTGCCAGCAGGACCGGATCCGGGACGACTTTTGGTGGCTACACCTTC. Its protein product is CASRTGSGTTFGGYTF.

The sample holds one count of this clone. The genes are TRBV9 and TRBJ2-3; D remains ambiguous. This CDR3 has 12 amino acids. Trimming left V 7 bases short and J 5 bases short, with 11 bases between. Germline V lookup: CDR1 SGDLS, CDR2 YYNGEE. The CDR3 sequence: CASSSGKDTQYF. The CDR3 DNA is TGTGCCAGCTCCAGTGGGAAAGATACGCAGTATTTT.

The rearrangement uses TRBV7-2 and TRBJ1-2, with unresolved D. The CDR3 has 14 amino acids. Germline CDR1 and CDR2: SGHTA and FQGNSA. The V and J ends lost 5 bases and 6 bases respectively, with 16 bases between them. CDR3 in amino acids: CASSHTPPRDGYTF. CDR3 nucleotides: TGTGCCAGCAGCCACACCCCCCCCCGCGATGGCTACACCTTC.

The sample holds a few counts of this clone. This chain uses TRBV4-3 with TRBJ2-3; TRBD2 agrees at 10 bases. V shed 2 bases and J 3 bases; nucleotides not matched to a gene: 5. The CDR3 is 16 amino acids. CDR1 is LGHNA and CDR2 is YSLEER in the germline V gene. This CDR3 reads CASSQLLTSGTDTQYF. CDR3 DNA: TGCGCCAGCAGCCAACTACTGACTAGCGGGACAGATACGCAGTATTTT.